Following are 27 T cell receptor beta chains from one sample sequenced in a study of blood T cell dynamics during melanoma immunotherapy. Data came from immunoSEQ multiplex PCR; TCRdb stores just in-frame clones and leaves some out. Here the sample spans about 11,000 clones, approximately 84% being singletons. The time point denotes: week 3, after first cycle of checkpoint inhibitor. This specimen was blood, taken from a patient treated with checkpoint blockade. Receptors originate from a human donor with melanoma.

The chain employs TRBV7-9 and TRBJ1-2; TRBD1 might be the D (6 bases). Germline V gives CDR1 SEHNR, CDR2 FQNEAQ (reference sequence). This CDR3 contains 15 residues. The V end lost 3 bases, the J end lost 6 bases, and 17 bases lay between the germline ends. The CDR3 DNA reads TGTGCCAGCAGCTTGGGGACACCGAGGGGGGATGGCTACACCTTC. Residues: CASSLGTPRGDGYTF.

The chain employs TRBV6-5 and TRBJ1-5; no clear D gene. The germline V gene has CDR1 MNHEY and CDR2 SVGAGI. Trimming cost V 10 bases and J 0 bases, with 13 bases left between them. There are 14 residues in the CDR3. The CDR3 loop is CATRSTASNQPQHF. CDR3 in DNA: TGTGCCACCAGATCAACAGCTAGCAATCAGCCCCAGCATTTT.

The chain's CDR3 is CASSLGGQVADTQYF. The CDR3 nucleotides read TGCGCCAGCAGCTTGGGGGGACAGGTGGCAGATACGCAGTATTTT. J is TRBJ2-3 and V is TRBV5-1, with 8 bases matching TRBD1. CDR1 is SGHRS and CDR2 is YFSETQ in the germline V gene. The V gene end was trimmed by 0 bases and the J gene end by 4 bases; junction bases not matched to a gene: 4. This CDR3 comprises 15 residues.

A few counts support this clone. The rearrangement joins TRBV7-2 to TRBJ1-5; TRBD1 is a possible D gene (5 bases). In germline, CDR1 is SGHTA, CDR2 FQGNSA. The CDR3 runs 15 residues. Trimming left V 3 bases short and J 3 bases short, with 12 bases between. CDR3 bases: TGTGCCAGCAGCTTGGTAGGGGTGATCAATCAGCCCCAGCATTTT. The encoded protein is CASSLVGVINQPQHF. Variable domain in full (rest from reference TRBV7-2 and TRBJ1-5): GAGVSQSPSNKVTEKGKDVELRCDPISGHTALYWYRQSLGQGLEFLIYFQGNSAPDKSGLPSDRFSAERTGGSVSTLTIQRTQQEDSAVYLCASSLVGVINQPQHFGDGTRLSIL.

The chain recombines TRBV19 with TRBJ2-3; 8 bases map to TRBD2. V was clipped by 6 bases and J by 1 base; unmatched bases: 0. The CDR3 extends over 13 amino acids. Germline lookup yields CDR1 LNHDA and CDR2 SQIVND (reference sequence). In DNA, the CDR3 is TGTGCCAGTAGACTAGCGGGCACAGATACGCAGTATTTT. Its translation is CASRLAGTDTQYF. Based on the CDR3 plus reference TRBV19 and TRBJ2-3, the full variable domain is DGGITQSPKYLFRKEGQNVTLSCEQNLNHDAMYWYRQDPGQGLRLIYYSQIVNDFQKGDIAEGYSVSREKKESFPLTVTSAQKNPTAFYLCASRLAGTDTQYFGPGTRLTVL.

This chain joins TRBV6-4 and TRBJ2-1, with 10 positions matching TRBD2. Germline V gives CDR1 MRHNA, CDR2 SNTAGT. Trimming at V came to 3 bases and at J to 3 bases, leaving 5 bases not matched to a gene. This CDR3 spans 16 amino acids. CDR3: CASSEASGGGYNEQFF. The CDR3 region has the DNA TGTGCCAGCAGTGAGGCTAGCGGGGGTGGCTACAATGAGCAGTTCTTC.

The chain links TRBV6-6 to TRBJ1-5; D call uncertain. The CDR3 has 15 amino acids. V lost 2 bases and J lost 1, with 9 bases in between. The germline V gene has CDR1 MNHNY and CDR2 SVGAGI (reference sequence). The CDR3 loop reads CASSYLRPSNQPQHF. The CDR3 DNA is TGTGCCAGCAGTTACCTGAGACCGAGCAATCAGCCCCAGCATTTT.

This clone was seen a single time. CDR3 sequence reads: CASSFQTGREKLFF. The DNA of the CDR3 is TGTGCCAGCAGCTTCCAGACAGGGCGGGAAAAACTGTTTTTT. This chain joins TRBV7-2 and TRBJ1-4; the match to TRBD1 covers 7 bases. J lost 8 bases, V lost 3 bases, and 6 bases had no gene match. This CDR3 is built from 14 residues. Germline-derived CDR1 and CDR2 are SGHTA and FQGNSA.

The rearrangement joins TRBV21-1 to TRBJ1-1; no DNA check was done on the table's D call, TRBD1. TRBV21-1 is listed as a pseudogene. The CDR3 is made up of 21 amino acids. CDR3 nucleotide sequence: TGTGCCAGCAGCAAAGCGGTAGGGAGACAGGGGAAGCATTTTATGGACACTGAAGCTTTCTTT. Translated: CASSKAVGRQGKHFMDTEAFF.

This chain connects TRBV6-5 to TRBJ2-7; possibly TRBD1 for D (6 bases). The germline gives CDR1 MNHEY, CDR2 SVGAGI. CDR3 length: 14 amino acids. V was cut by 10 bases and J by 4 bases, with 20 bases left in between. CDR3 sequence reads: CAISASRDTYEQYF. CDR3 sequence (DNA): TGTGCCATCAGCGCGTCCCGGGACACGTACGAGCAGTACTTC.

The V call is TRBV6-5, the J call TRBJ1-1; D remains unclear. Germline V gives CDR1 MNHEY, CDR2 SVGAGI. This CDR3 contains 15 residues. Trimming removed 6 bases from V and 1 base from J, with 15 bases in between. This CDR3 is CASSLPGEKNTEAFF. For the CDR3, the DNA is TGTGCCAGCAGCCTACCGGGAGAGAAGAACACTGAAGCTTTCTTT.

J is TRBJ1-1 and V is TRBV29-1; D is unclear. With 6 bases removed from V and 3 bases from J, the gap between germline ends came to 11 bases. The V gene's germline CDR1 is SQVTM and CDR2 ANQGSEA. This CDR3 has 12 residues. The CDR3 is CSVQVGDTEAFF. DNA of the CDR3: TGCAGCGTCCAGGTGGGAGACACTGAAGCTTTCTTT.

The chain employs TRBV19 and TRBJ1-2, with 9 bases identical to TRBD1. V lost 4 bases and J lost 14; bases outside the gene matches: 14. The CDR3 runs 14 residues. CDR1 LNHDA and CDR2 SQIVND come from the germline V gene (reference sequence). DNA for the CDR3: TGTGCCAGTAGTACGTCCCGGGACAGGGTGAGCGGAACCTTC. Residues: CASSTSRDRVSGTF.

The chain joins TRBV27 to TRBJ1-2, with a weak D call TRBD1 (6 bases). Germline assignment: CDR1 MNHEY and CDR2 SMNVEV (reference sequence). With 5 bases removed from V and 2 bases from J, the gap between germline ends came to 12 bases. The CDR3 is 14 amino acids. CDR3 nucleotide sequence: TGTGCCAGCAGTAATACAGGGCCCAACTATGGCTACACCTTC. The encoded protein is CASSNTGPNYGYTF.

The V and J genes are TRBV12-5 and TRBJ2-2; D unclear. Germline V gene sequence: CDR1 LGHNT, CDR2 FRNRAP. The CDR3 contains 14 residues. Trimming shortened V by 0 bases and J by 9 bases, and 11 bases separated the two germline ends. The CDR3 region is CASGLVASRRELFF. The DNA of the CDR3 is TGTGCTAGTGGTTTGGTGGCCAGTCGTCGGGAGCTGTTTTTT.

The rearrangement links TRBV4-1 to TRBJ2-7; no clear D gene. The CDR3 loop spans 12 amino acids. The germline V gene encodes CDR1 MGHRA and CDR2 YSYEKL. V lost 0 bases and J lost 6, with 6 bases in between. The CDR3 loop is CASSQENGEQYF. The CDR3 nucleotides are TGCGCCAGCAGCCAAGAAAACGGCGAGCAGTACTTC.

This clone has just a few counts. This chain uses TRBV19 with TRBJ1-2, with D unresolved. The CDR3 contains 14 residues. V lost 5 bases and J 8 bases, leaving 18 bases between the germline ends. CDR1 is LNHDA, CDR2 SQIVND, per germline (reference sequence). CDR3 region: CASSFKAIEGGYTF. The CDR3 DNA follows: TGTGCCAGTAGTTTTAAGGCCATCGAGGGAGGCTACACCTTC.

This clone appeared a single time. This rearrangement joins TRBV23-1 to TRBJ1-1; unclear D gene. TRBV23-1 is identified as an open reading frame with a role that is uncertain. CDR3 length equals 17 residues. The V end lost 3 bases, the J end lost 3 bases, and 20 bases lay between the germline ends. The CDR3 region is CASSHPSKREGDTEAFF. CDR3 DNA: TGCGCCAGCAGTCACCCCTCGAAAAGGGAAGGTGACACTGAAGCTTTCTTT.

The rearrangement uses TRBV7-8 and TRBJ2-1, with D tentatively TRBD1 or TRBD2 (6 bases each). This CDR3 region has 16 residues. Trimming took off 4 bases at V and 0 bases at J, with 13 bases between the two ends. Germline V gene sequence: CDR1 SGHVS, CDR2 FQNEAQ. CDR3 protein: CASSSGVGSSYNEQFF. Written as DNA, the CDR3 is TGTGCCAGCAGCTCAGGGGTCGGGAGCTCCTACAATGAGCAGTTCTTC.

The chain recombines TRBV6-4 with TRBJ2-3; perhaps D is TRBD1 or TRBD2 (6 bases each). Germline V gene sequence: CDR1 MRHNA, CDR2 SNTAGT. V shed 2 bases and J shed 2 bases, with 8 bases lying between them. CDR3 size: 14 residues. Here the CDR3 DNA reads TGTGCCAGCAGTGACGGGGGGCCCACAGATACGCAGTATTTT. As protein: CASSDGGPTDTQYF.

Here the CDR3 DNA reads TGTGCCAGCAGCGTCAGGGGGCGCGCCTACGAGCAGTACTTC. Encoded protein: CASSVRGRAYEQYF. The chain recombines TRBV6-5 with TRBJ2-5, with 8 bases matching TRBD1. The J call is uncertain, as TRBJ2-7 better fits the DNA end. Germline V gene lookup returns CDR1 MNHEY and CDR2 SVGAGI. This CDR3 comprises 14 residues.

The chain carries TRBV5-6 and TRBJ1-1; D is unclear. V lost 1 base, J lost 5 bases, and 9 bases lay in between. CDR3 size: 13 residues. CDR1 SGHDT and CDR2 YYEEEE come from the germline V gene. CDR3 loop: CASSLRVLTEAFF. In DNA, the CDR3 is TGTGCCAGCAGCTTGAGGGTCCTGACTGAAGCTTTCTTT.

V is TRBV11-1 and J is TRBJ2-1; 7 bases match TRBD2. This CDR3 is built from 16 residues. Germline V gives CDR1 SGHAT, CDR2 FQDESV (reference sequence). V was pared by 1 base and J by 15 bases, with 18 bases of the junction left unmatched. The CDR3 region has the DNA TGTGCCAGCAGCTTAGATCTCGAGCTAGCGGACCCACAACCGTTCTTC. Translating it yields CASSLDLELADPQPFF.

The chain joins TRBV4-2 to TRBJ2-4, with 10 nucleotides matching TRBD2. Germline CDR1 and CDR2: LGHNA and YNFKEQ. The J segment lost 2 bases and the V segment lost 3 bases, leaving 7 bases of the junction unmatched. This CDR3 region has 17 residues. The CDR3: CASSHALAGESKNIQYF. The CDR3 DNA reads as TGTGCCAGCAGCCATGCTCTAGCGGGGGAATCCAAAAACATTCAGTACTTC.

The chain uses TRBV19 and TRBJ2-3; D is undetermined. The germline V gene has CDR1 LNHDA and CDR2 SQIVND (reference sequence). The CDR3 is made up of 13 amino acids. V gave up 3 bases and J gave up 4 bases, with 8 bases separating them. Written as DNA, the CDR3 is TGTGCCAGTAGTATGGGGTCTGCAGATACGCAGTATTTT. Residues: CASSMGSADTQYF.

The chain employs TRBV9 and TRBJ2-1; 9 bases match TRBD2. Germline lookup yields CDR1 SGDLS and CDR2 YYNGEE. V was clipped by 0 bases and J by 10 bases; unmatched bases: 5. The CDR3 length is 14 residues. CDR3 region: CASSVGGGVGEQFF. In DNA form, the CDR3 reads TGTGCCAGCAGCGTAGGCGGGGGGGTAGGAGAGCAGTTCTTC.

V usage is TRBV6-1 and J usage is TRBJ2-7; possibly TRBD1 for D (5 bases). The CDR3 extends over 12 amino acids. Germline V gene sequence: CDR1 MNHNS, CDR2 SASEGT. Trimming cost V 7 bases and J 1 base, with 8 bases left between them. In DNA, the CDR3 is TGTGCCAGCATCGACAGATCCTACGAGCAGTACTTC. It yields the protein CASIDRSYEQYF.